These 11 T cell receptor beta chains originate from one sample sequenced in a study of blood T cell repertoires in COVID-19 (dated by TCRdb to the early 2020s). Libraries were made using the immunoSEQ multiplex PCR assay. The table comes from immuneACCESS by way of TCRdb, which keeps in-frame sequences with V and J called. Part of the clones is missing from these tables; in studies checked, under half for an unresolved V gene and the rest for unknown reasons. In this sample the table shows about 430,000 clones, 80% to 90% of which occur a single time. The ten largest make up around 1.1% of the sample. The sequenced sample consisted of PBMCs or T cells enriched from blood (not recorded which). All receptors derive from a man aged 30 to 39 who had recovered from COVID-19.

The chain carries TRBV6-5 and TRBJ2-7; maybe TRBD2 (6 bases). The CDR3 sequence is 14 residues long. V was shortened by 7 bases and J by 0 bases, with 13 bases between the two germline ends. Looked up from germline, CDR1 is MNHEY and CDR2 is SVGAGI. CDR3 nucleotide sequence: TGTGCCAGCACAGCGGGCCAATTCTCCTACGAGCAGTACTTC. Translating it yields CASTAGQFSYEQYF.

J is TRBJ2-7 and V is TRBV18; 10 positions match TRBD2. The J segment lost 3 bases and the V segment lost 2 bases, leaving 10 bases of the junction unmatched. CDR3 length: 17 residues. Germline V gene sequence: CDR1 KGHSH, CDR2 LQKENI. CDR3 in amino acids: CASSPTGGAGGVYEQYF. The CDR3 DNA sequence: TGTGCCAGCTCACCAACCGGGGGAGCGGGAGGGGTCTACGAGCAGTACTTC.

DNA of the CDR3: TGTGCCAGTAGTATAACAGAAAACACTGAAGCTTTCTTT. Protein: CASSITENTEAFF. The chain uses TRBV19 and TRBJ1-1; D not certain. CDR1 and CDR2 (germline): LNHDA, SQIVND (reference sequence). V lost 2 bases and J 2 bases, leaving 6 bases between the germline ends. There are 13 residues in the CDR3.

J is TRBJ2-3 and V is TRBV6-5, with D perhaps TRBD1 (5 bases). This CDR3 spans 15 amino acids. V lost 8 bases and J lost 6, with 21 bases in between. Germline CDR1 is MNHEY and CDR2 is SVGAGI. CDR3 bases: TGTGCCAGCGCAGCAGGGATATCGAGAACGGATACGCAGTATTTT. Protein: CASAAGISRTDTQYF.

J is TRBJ2-6 and V is TRBV29-1; no firm D call. This CDR3 is built from 16 residues. Deletions cut 4 bases from V and 0 bases from J, with 13 bases between. Germline V CDR1 and CDR2: SQVTM, ANQGSEA. The CDR3 DNA is TGCAGCGTTGTTGAAGCCGCCCCCTCTGGGGCCAACGTCCTGACTTTC. It is translated as CSVVEAAPSGANVLTF.

The V gene is TRBV4-1, the J gene TRBJ2-3, with 13 nucleotides matching TRBD2. Germline CDR1 reads MGHRA; CDR2 reads YSYEKL. This CDR3 spans 17 amino acids. After removal of 4 bases from V and 5 bases from J, the junction contained 9 bases not matched to a gene. CDR3 residues: CASSRVPGLAGEDTQYF. CDR3 in DNA: TGCGCCAGCAGCCGAGTCCCAGGACTAGCGGGAGAAGATACGCAGTATTTT.

This clone came up once. This chain uses TRBV19 with TRBJ2-7, with 9 bases matching TRBD1. The CDR3 has 14 residues. Looked up from germline, CDR1 is LNHDA and CDR2 is SQIVND (reference sequence). The V and J ends lost 5 bases and 2 bases, in that order; junction bases with no gene match: 4. Here the CDR3 reads CASSPGTGPYEQYF. The CDR3 coding sequence is TGTGCCAGTAGTCCCGGGACAGGGCCCTACGAGCAGTACTTC.

This clone was seen only once. Its ends do not fully match the called genes, so a read error is possible. CDR3 nucleotides: TGTGCCAGCAGTTTTGATAGGGGGCCTGGGAACACCATATATTTT. It yields the protein CASSFDRGPGNTIYF. The V call is TRBV28, the J call TRBJ1-3; 7 positions agree with TRBD1. The CDR3 is made up of 15 amino acids. Per germline, CDR1 MDHEN and CDR2 SYDVKM.

This chain uses TRBV28 with TRBJ1-3; tentatively, D is TRBD1 (5 bases). Trimming cost V 4 bases and J 8 bases, with 15 bases left between them. CDR1 is MDHEN and CDR2 is SYDVKM in the germline V gene. CDR3 length equals 14 residues. CDR3 DNA: TGTGCCAGCAGTTCCGGGACTTTAGTAGACACCATATATTTT. Amino acids: CASSSGTLVDTIYF.

The chain combines TRBV24-1 with TRBJ2-5, with 10 bases that match TRBD1. Trimming cost V 4 bases and J 5 bases; bases outside gene matches: 6. Germline CDR1 is KGHDR and CDR2 is SFDVKD. The CDR3 spans 15 residues. CDR3 loop: CATSERTGGWETQYF. The CDR3 coding sequence is TGTGCCACCAGTGAAAGGACAGGGGGTTGGGAGACCCAGTACTTC.

The rearrangement joins TRBV6-5 to TRBJ2-2; 7 bases are shared with TRBD1. The CDR3 has 12 residues. V shed 8 bases, J shed 6 bases, and the junction held 3 bases outside the gene matches. Germline loops: CDR1 MNHEY, CDR2 SVGAGI. Written as DNA, the CDR3 is TGTGCCAGCGAAGGGGGCTCCGGGGAGCTGTTTTTT. Translated: CASEGGSGELFF.